A single sample gave rise to the 20 T cell receptor beta chains below, sequenced in a study of T cell changes during pregnancy in multiple sclerosis. Data came from immunoSEQ multiplex PCR; TCRdb stores just in-frame clones and leaves some out. The sample carries tens of thousands of clones, approximately 94% recorded once. The material was peripheral blood, obtained in the third trimester of pregnancy. These TCRs come from a female donor with multiple sclerosis, enrolled in a pregnancy study.

The rearrangement joins TRBV7-8 to TRBJ2-7; possible D gene TRBD2, 6 bases. CDR1 and CDR2 from the germline V gene are SGHVS and FQNEAQ. V dropped 1 base and J dropped 6 bases, with 13 bases sitting between them. This CDR3 has 14 amino acids. The CDR3 region is CASSLGRGIREQYF. The DNA for the CDR3 is TGTGCCAGCAGCTTAGGACGGGGGATCCGCGAGCAGTACTTC.

CDR3 residues: CASSPYSGNYGYTF. The CDR3 coding sequence is TGTGCCAGCTCACCATACTCAGGGAACTATGGCTACACCTTC. This chain joins TRBV18 and TRBJ1-2; D possibly corresponds to TRBD1 (5 bases). The CDR3 totals 14 residues. Trimming removed 2 bases from V and 2 bases from J, with 9 bases in between. The V gene's germline CDR1 is KGHSH and CDR2 LQKENI.

V and J are TRBV10-1 and TRBJ2-7; 7 nucleotides agree with TRBD2. Trimming at V came to 0 bases and at J to 4 bases, leaving 6 bases not matched to a gene. CDR1 and CDR2 from the germline V gene are WNHNN and SYGVQD (reference sequence). The CDR3 is 15 residues long. The CDR3 DNA follows: TGCGCCAGCAGTGAGTCTGGGGGAGGGCCGTACGAGCAGTACTTC. Its protein product is CASSESGGGPYEQYF.

The chain couples TRBV6-6 to TRBJ2-1, with a possible D match to TRBD1 (6 bases). Trimming stripped 6 bases from V and 0 bases from J, with 9 bases between. The CDR3 is made up of 14 amino acids. Germline lookup yields CDR1 MNHNY and CDR2 SVGAGI (reference sequence). CDR3 sequence (DNA): TGTGCCAGCAGGAGAGGGGGCTCCTACAATGAGCAGTTCTTC. It is translated as CASRRGGSYNEQFF.

V is TRBV6-6 and J is TRBJ2-7, with D possibly matching TRBD1 (6 bases). The ends were cut back, 2 bases at V and 3 bases at J, with 14 bases in the middle. The V gene's germline CDR1 is MNHNY and CDR2 SVGAGI (reference sequence). The CDR3 runs 15 residues. The CDR3 DNA follows: TGTGCCAGCAGTTACCCTGGGACACGGAACTACGAGCAGTACTTC. Its protein is CASSYPGTRNYEQYF.

The rearrangement uses TRBV19 and TRBJ2-7; 8 positions match TRBD1. The CDR3 length is 13 residues. V shed 5 bases and J 4 bases; nucleotides not matched to a gene: 4. The germline V gene has CDR1 LNHDA and CDR2 SQIVND (reference sequence). CDR3: CASSDDRGYEQYF. The CDR3 DNA is TGTGCCAGTAGTGACGACAGGGGATACGAGCAGTACTTC.

This chain links TRBV7-8 with TRBJ1-1; a weak D match, TRBD1 (5 bases). Germline V CDR1 and CDR2: SGHVS, FQNEAQ. The CDR3 sequence is 14 residues long. V was shortened by 3 bases and J by 5 bases, with 13 bases between the two germline ends. The CDR3, as DNA: TGTGCCAGCAGCTTCAATCAGGGAGGGACTGAAGCTTTCTTT. As protein: CASSFNQGGTEAFF.

V usage is TRBV5-1 and J usage is TRBJ1-1; D uncertain. The CDR3 is 13 residues long. Trimming removed 0 bases from V and 8 bases from J, with 11 bases in between. Germline CDR1 SGHRS, CDR2 YFSETQ. The CDR3 sequence: CASSLASGLEAFF. The DNA of the CDR3 is TGCGCCAGCAGCTTGGCCTCGGGTCTAGAAGCTTTCTTT. Complete variable domain (other parts from reference TRBV5-1 and TRBJ1-1): KAGVTQTPRYLIKTRGQQVTLSCSPISGHRSVSWYQQTPGQGLQFLFEYFSETQRNKGNFPGRFSGRQFSNSRSEMNVSTLELGDSALYLCASSLASGLEAFFGQGTRLTVV.

The chain carries TRBV11-2 and TRBJ2-7, with 13 bases fitting TRBD2. Trimming cost V 4 bases and J 2 bases; bases outside gene matches: 14. The V gene's germline CDR1 is SGHAT and CDR2 FQNNGV. The CDR3 consists of 19 residues. CDR3 loop: CASSSRLAGGKAIPYEQYF. The CDR3 DNA reads TGTGCCAGCAGCTCCAGACTAGCGGGAGGCAAAGCTATCCCCTACGAGCAGTACTTC. Full variable domain (missing parts from reference TRBV11-2 and TRBJ2-7): EAGVAQSPRYKIIEKRQSVAFWCNPISGHATLYWYQQILGQGPKLLIQFQNNGVVDDSQLPKDRFSAERLKGVDSTLKIQPAKLEDSAVYLCASSSRLAGGKAIPYEQYFGPGTRLTVT.

The chain couples TRBV9 to TRBJ2-3, with TRBD2 matching over 12 bases. The junction had 10 bases not matched to a gene; V was cut back by 0 bases and J by 14 bases. There are 15 residues in the CDR3. CDR1 SGDLS and CDR2 YYNGEE come from the germline V gene. In nucleotides, the CDR3 is TGTGCCAGCAGCGTAGCCGCTAGCGGGAGGGCCGCCCCGTATTTT. It encodes CASSVAASGRAAPYF.

This chain joins TRBV5-1 and TRBJ2-2, with D perhaps TRBD1 (5 bases). This CDR3 comprises 13 residues. CDR1 SGHRS and CDR2 YFSETQ come from the germline V gene. Trimming removed 4 bases at V and 6 bases at J, with 10 bases between. CDR3 nucleotides: TGCGCCAGCAGCGTGGACATGGCCGGGGAGCTGTTTTTT. Its translation: CASSVDMAGELFF.

CDR3 loop: CASSPKTGTSYNEQFF. The DNA of the CDR3 is TGTGCCAGCAGCCCGAAGACAGGGACCTCCTACAATGAGCAGTTCTTC. V gene TRBV5-6 combines with J gene TRBJ2-1; 7 bases line up with TRBD1. Per the germline V gene, CDR1 is SGHDT and CDR2 is YYEEEE. V gave up 4 bases and J gave up 0 bases; unmatched junction bases: 7. The CDR3 contains 16 residues.

This clone was seen a single time. The CDR3 region is CASSLGGEAFF. The CDR3 coding sequence is TGCGCCAGCAGCTTGGGCGGAGAAGCTTTCTTT. The gene calls are TRBV5-1 and TRBJ1-1; D uncertain. CDR1 SGHRS and CDR2 YFSETQ come from the germline V gene. The CDR3 loop spans 11 amino acids. V was clipped by 0 bases and J by 8 bases, with 5 bases between them.

V gene TRBV15 combines with J gene TRBJ2-1; D is ambiguous. Trimming cost V 0 bases and J 9 bases, with 9 bases left between them. Germline loops: CDR1 LNHNV, CDR2 YYDKDF (reference sequence). CDR3 length: 13 residues. DNA for the CDR3: TGTGCCACCAGCAGAGATAGATCTGGTGAGCAGTTCTTC. Translated, it gives CATSRDRSGEQFF. The full variable domain, completed using reference TRBV15 and TRBJ2-1, is DAMVIQNPRYQVTQFGKPVTLSCSQTLNHNVMYWYQQKSSQAPKLLFHYYDKDFNNEADTPDNFQSRRPNTSFCFLDIRSPGLGDTAMYLCATSRDRSGEQFFGPGTRLTVL.

The rearrangement joins TRBV1 to TRBJ1-1. TRBV1 is given as a pseudogene. This CDR3 contains 14 residues. In DNA form, the CDR3 reads TGCACCAGCAGCTTTTTTGTAGAGAACACTGAAGCTTTCTTT. It specifies CTSSFFVENTEAFF.

The V and J genes are TRBV6-5 and TRBJ1-5; D is perhaps TRBD1 (6 bases). Trimming pared 0 bases from V and 5 bases from J, leaving 11 bases between. CDR3 length: 15 residues. From germline, CDR1 is MNHEY and CDR2 SVGAGI. CDR3 in amino acids: CASSYSAGGHQPQHF. In nucleotides, the CDR3 is TGTGCCAGCAGTTACTCAGCGGGGGGCCATCAGCCCCAGCATTTT.

V is TRBV5-4 and J is TRBJ2-5; D is possibly TRBD2 (6 bases). V dropped 4 bases and J dropped 3 bases, with 19 bases sitting between them. Germline-derived CDR1 and CDR2 are SGHNT and YYREEE (reference sequence). CDR3 length: 16 residues. CDR3: CASSPKGSGIKETQYF. The CDR3 DNA sequence: TGTGCCAGCAGCCCCAAAGGTAGCGGAATAAAAGAGACCCAGTACTTC.

The chain couples TRBV6-6 to TRBJ1-3, with TRBD1 as a possible D gene (6 bases). Germline assignment: CDR1 MNHNY and CDR2 SVGAGI (reference sequence). Deletions cut 6 bases from V and 2 bases from J, with 14 bases between. The CDR3 is made up of 15 amino acids. The CDR3 is CASSMPKGAGNTIYF. The DNA for the CDR3 is TGTGCCAGCAGCATGCCTAAGGGGGCTGGAAACACCATATATTTT.

This clone was seen once. This chain uses TRBV7-6 with TRBJ2-7, with D unresolved. Germline V CDR1 and CDR2: SGHVS, FNYEAQ. Trimming cost V 0 bases and J 0 bases, with 6 bases left between them. The CDR3 extends over 14 amino acids. As DNA, the CDR3 is TGTGCCAGCAGCTTAGCTGCCAGCTCCTACGAGCAGTACTTC. This encodes CASSLAASSYEQYF.

The rearrangement uses TRBV7-8 and TRBJ2-7; D not certain. V was pared by 1 base and J by 2 bases, with 6 bases between. Germline assignment: CDR1 SGHVS and CDR2 FQNEAQ. This CDR3 has 13 residues. This chain's CDR3 is CASSLGSTYEQYF. The CDR3 coding sequence is TGTGCCAGCAGCTTAGGCTCTACCTACGAGCAGTACTTC.